The 32 T cell receptor beta chains given below trace back to one sample, sequenced in a study of beta chain features in type 1 diabetes. Expressed TCRB transcripts were sequenced after all isolated RNA was converted to cDNA. TCRdb keeps only in-frame clones here, not all; method: immunoSEQ multiplex PCR. The table shows 120,000 or so clones, with roughly 17% occurring only once. Study-wide results and limits: For Type 1 diabetes patients, all four CD4+ subsets carried TCRB CDR3s that were moderately but significantly shorter.

These receptors have no identified antigens. Sample: central memory CD4+ T cells from blood. These receptor sequences come from a man aged 18 to 35 with type 1 diabetes.

This clone was detected only a few times. V is TRBV7-2 and J is TRBJ2-5; D is uncertain. CDR3 size: 12 residues. The germline V gene encodes CDR1 SGHTA and CDR2 FQGNSA. Trimming removed 0 bases from V and 5 bases from J, with 4 bases in between. The CDR3 nucleotides are TGTGCCAGCAGCTTAGCGCTGGAGACCCAGTACTTC. Translating gives CASSLALETQYF.

This clone has at least ten counts. The genes are TRBV28 and TRBJ2-2; D gene ambiguous. Germline V gene lookup returns CDR1 MDHEN and CDR2 SYDVKM. The CDR3 is 12 amino acids. Trimming took 5 bases from V and 4 from J, leaving 5 bases between them. The CDR3 region is CASSGFTGELFF. In DNA, the CDR3 is TGTGCCAGCAGTGGGTTCACCGGGGAGCTGTTTTTT.

This clone has just a few counts. The CDR3 sequence: CASSSQAGGYTF. DNA of the CDR3: TGTGCCAGCAGCTCGCAAGCTGGTGGCTACACCTTC. The chain links TRBV5-4 to TRBJ1-2; D is undetermined. Trimming took 3 bases from V and 7 from J, leaving 10 bases between them. This CDR3 is 12 amino acids long. CDR1 is SGHNT, CDR2 YYREEE, per germline (reference sequence). The full variable domain, rest sourced from reference TRBV5-4 and TRBJ1-2, is ETGVTQSPTHLIKTRGQQVTLRCSSQSGHNTVSWYQQALGQGPQFIFQYYREEENGRGNFPPRFSGLQFPNYSSELNVNALELDDSALYLCASSSQAGGYTFGSGTRLTVV.

The chain uses TRBV29-1 and TRBJ2-3; 7 positions agree with TRBD2. V was pared by 5 bases and J by 6 bases, with 5 bases of the junction left unmatched. The CDR3 is made up of 12 amino acids. In germline, CDR1 is SQVTM, CDR2 ANQGSEA. For the CDR3, the DNA is TGCAGCGTTAATGCGGGGGAGGATACGCAGTATTTT. Translating it yields CSVNAGEDTQYF.

This clone appeared a few times. J is TRBJ2-3 and V is TRBV7-2, with TRBD2 identical over 9 bases. The CDR3 is made up of 17 amino acids. CDR1 is SGHTA and CDR2 is FQGNSA in the germline V gene. V trimming: 3 bases; J trimming: 1 base; junction bases outside the gene matches: 8. The CDR3 DNA follows: TGTGCCAGCAGCTTGAGTTGGGCTAGCGGGGGCACAGATACGCAGTATTTT. It codes for CASSLSWASGGTDTQYF.

For this clone: One base away lies a much larger clone, so this may be a sequencing read error. This sequence joins TRBV5-6 and TRBJ2-7; the D gene is possibly TRBD2 (5 bases). The germline V gene has CDR1 SGHDT and CDR2 YYEEEE. Trimming pared 6 bases from V and 0 bases from J, leaving 10 bases between. The CDR3 spans 13 residues. This chain's CDR3 is CASTPGSSYEQYF. The DNA for the CDR3 is TGTGCCAGCACCCCGGGGAGCTCCTACGAGCAGTACTTC.

The chain uses TRBV7-9 and TRBJ2-5; D may correspond to TRBD1 or TRBD2 (5 bases each). Trimming cost V 5 bases and J 5 bases, with 15 bases left between them. The CDR3 runs to 14 residues. Germline V lookup: CDR1 SEHNR, CDR2 FQNEAQ (reference sequence). The CDR3 nucleotides are TGTGCCAGCAGCATAGGATACGAGGGGGAGACCCAGTACTTC. This gives the protein CASSIGYEGETQYF.

This clone has at least ten counts. The chain recombines TRBV2 with TRBJ2-3, with TRBD2 matching over 10 bases. Trimming at V came to 5 bases and at J to 4 bases, leaving 3 bases not matched to a gene. Looked up from germline, CDR1 is SNHLY and CDR2 is FYNNEI. The CDR3 sequence is 14 residues long. Written as DNA, the CDR3 is TGTGCCAGCAGTCTAGCGGGAGTCGCAGATACGCAGTATTTT. Its protein product is CASSLAGVADTQYF.

This clone was seen a handful of times. The identical CDR3 is also encoded by other nucleotide sequences in the sample. V gene TRBV5-1 combines with J gene TRBJ2-5; perhaps TRBD2 as D (6 bases). Trimming took 5 bases from V and 3 from J, leaving 11 bases between them. Germline values: CDR1 SGHRS, CDR2 YFSETQ. CDR3 length: 13 residues. The CDR3 DNA is TGCGCCAGCAGTTTAGCGGTAAAAGAGACCCAGTACTTC. It is translated as CASSLAVKETQYF.

The chain couples TRBV29-1 to TRBJ1-2; a weak D match, TRBD1 (6 bases). The germline gives CDR1 SQVTM, CDR2 ANQGSEA. The CDR3 runs to 15 residues. With 4 bases removed from V and 2 bases from J, the gap between germline ends came to 17 bases. CDR3 coding DNA: TGCAGCGTTGCCGAAGGGGGGGCCGGGAACTATGGCTACACCTTC. Its protein product is CSVAEGGAGNYGYTF. The variable domain in full, with the rest retrieved from reference TRBV29-1 and TRBJ1-2, is SAVISQKPSRDICQRGTSLTIQCQVDSQVTMMFWYRQQPGQSLTLIATANQGSEATYESGFVIDKFPISRPNLTFSTLTVSNMSPEDSSIYLCSVAEGGAGNYGYTFGSGTRLTVV.

This clone was seen at least ten times. The chain has TRBV11-2 and TRBJ2-2; the D is unclear. V was pared by 4 bases and J by 3 bases, with 9 bases between. This CDR3 contains 14 residues. Germline lookup yields CDR1 SGHAT and CDR2 FQNNGV. The CDR3 region is CASSSSRDTGELFF. As DNA, the CDR3 is TGTGCCAGCAGCTCGTCTAGAGACACCGGGGAGCTGTTTTTT.

This clone was seen a few times. The CDR3: CASNLQNTDTQYF. Written as DNA, the CDR3 is TGTGCCAGCAATCTCCAAAATACAGATACGCAGTATTTT. The V and J genes are TRBV7-2 and TRBJ2-3; D unresolved. The CDR3 is 13 amino acids. The germline CDR1 and CDR2 sequences are SGHTA and FQGNSA. V lost 7 bases and J 3 bases, leaving 11 bases between the germline ends.

The chain uses TRBV25-1 and TRBJ1-2; a possible D gene is TRBD1 (5 bases). V was pared by 4 bases and J by 8 bases, with 17 bases between. Germline V gene lookup returns CDR1 MGHDK and CDR2 SYGVNS. The CDR3 totals 14 residues. CDR3 amino acids: CASSASGAGLGYTF. The DNA for the CDR3 is TGTGCCAGCAGTGCGTCCGGGGCAGGGTTAGGCTACACCTTC.

This clone turned up a few times. V and J are TRBV7-2 and TRBJ1-2; D is possibly TRBD1 (5 bases). V lost 5 bases, J lost 8 bases, and 15 bases lay in between. The CDR3 spans 13 residues. Per germline, CDR1 SGHTA and CDR2 FQGNSA. The CDR3 protein is CASSPPSRGGYTF. The CDR3 nucleotides are TGTGCCAGCAGCCCTCCTTCTCGGGGCGGCTACACCTTC.

The CDR3 reads CAWGVSGTYEQYF. CDR3 in DNA: TGTGCCTGGGGGGTGAGCGGGACCTACGAGCAGTACTTC. This chain connects TRBV30 to TRBJ2-7; 7 bases line up with TRBD2. V gave up 5 bases and J gave up 2 bases; unmatched junction bases: 6. This CDR3 region has 13 residues. Germline-derived CDR1 and CDR2 are GTSNPN and SVGIG (reference sequence).

The genes are TRBV5-1 and TRBJ2-7; the match to TRBD2 covers 11 bases. The CDR3 contains 15 residues. Germline trimming cut 4 bases from V and 2 bases from J; bases unmatched to any gene: 5. Per germline, CDR1 SGHRS and CDR2 YFSETQ. CDR3 coding DNA: TGCGCCAGCAGCGCCACTAGCGGGAGCGCCTACGAGCAGTACTTC. The encoded protein is CASSATSGSAYEQYF.

This clone has only a few counts. This chain connects TRBV18 to TRBJ2-3; D is unclear. Germline values: CDR1 KGHSH, CDR2 LQKENI. CDR3 length equals 15 residues. V was pared by 3 bases and J by 2 bases, with 12 bases between. The CDR3 DNA is TGTGCCAGCTCACCCGGTGATCGAAACACAGATACGCAGTATTTT. Protein product: CASSPGDRNTDTQYF.

DNA for the CDR3: TGTGCCAGCAAAGTGGCGGAGAACACCGGGGAGCTGTTTTTT. Its translation: CASKVAENTGELFF. The chain employs TRBV2 and TRBJ2-2; unclear D gene. The CDR3 totals 14 residues. V was pared by 7 bases and J by 1 base, with 10 bases between. Germline assignment: CDR1 SNHLY and CDR2 FYNNEI. Full variable domain (remainder filled in from reference TRBV2 and TRBJ2-2): EPEVTQTPSHQVTQMGQEVILRCVPISNHLYFYWYRQILGQKVEFLVSFYNNEISEKSEIFDDQFSVERPDGSNFTLKIRSTKLEDSAMYFCASKVAENTGELFFGEGSRLTVL.

The chain employs TRBV7-2 and TRBJ2-7; possible D gene TRBD2, 6 bases. The CDR3 runs to 12 residues. V lost 5 bases to trimming and J lost 5 bases, with 10 bases between them. Germline V gene data show CDR1 as SGHTA and CDR2 as FQGNSA. CDR3 residues: CASSPGVHEQYF. The CDR3 bases are TGTGCCAGCAGCCCGGGGGTACACGAGCAGTACTTC. The full variable domain, completed using reference TRBV7-2 and TRBJ2-7, is GAGVSQSPSNKVTEKGKDVELRCDPISGHTALYWYRQSLGQGLEFLIYFQGNSAPDKSGLPSDRFSAERTGGSVSTLTIQRTQQEDSAVYLCASSPGVHEQYFGPGTRLTVT.

The CDR3 reads CASSLRISYQETQYF. The CDR3 nucleotides read TGTGCCAGCAGCTTGCGGATTTCGTACCAAGAGACCCAGTACTTC. The V call is TRBV5-6, the J call TRBJ2-5; D is unresolved. The germline V and J ends were trimmed by 1 base and 0 bases, with 10 bases remaining between them. Germline V gene lookup returns CDR1 SGHDT and CDR2 YYEEEE. CDR3 size: 15 residues. The full variable domain, with the rest looked up from reference TRBV5-6 and TRBJ2-5, is DAGVTQSPTHLIKTRGQQVTLRCSPKSGHDTVSWYQQALGQGPQFIFQYYEEEERQRGNFPDRFSGHQFPNYSSELNVNALLLGDSALYLCASSLRISYQETQYFGPGTRLLVL.

The chain couples TRBV6-6 to TRBJ2-2; D possibly corresponds to TRBD1 (5 bases). V dropped 6 bases and J dropped 1 base, with 12 bases sitting between them. CDR1 and CDR2 from the germline V gene are MNHNY and SVGAGI (reference sequence). CDR3 size: 15 residues. Written as DNA, the CDR3 is TGTGCCAGCAGCTTATTAGGACAGAACACCGGGGAGCTGTTTTTT. This sequence encodes CASSLLGQNTGELFF.

In this sample, this clone turned up a few times. The chain couples TRBV27 to TRBJ1-2, with D hard to call. This CDR3 region has 13 residues. Trimming removed 5 bases at V and 1 base at J, with 8 bases between. The V gene's germline CDR1 is MNHEY and CDR2 SMNVEV (reference sequence). CDR3 amino acids: CASSLTVNYGYTF. CDR3 in DNA: TGTGCCAGCAGTCTGACGGTTAACTATGGCTACACCTTC.

This chain links TRBV11-2 with TRBJ2-2; no firm D call. V shed 3 bases and J shed 4 bases, with 9 bases lying between them. Looked up from germline, CDR1 is SGHAT and CDR2 is FQNNGV. CDR3 length: 14 residues. CDR3 DNA sequence: TGTGCCAGCAGCTTGCTAGTTTTCACCGGGGAGCTGTTTTTT. Its protein product is CASSLLVFTGELFF.

The table lists this clone with a count of one. The V gene is TRBV28, the J gene TRBJ2-2, with a weak D call TRBD1 (6 bases). Germline V gene lookup returns CDR1 MDHEN and CDR2 SYDVKM. V was cut by 7 bases and J by 7 bases, with 16 bases left in between. The CDR3 loop spans 14 amino acids. CDR3 amino acids: CASNTGFYGGELFF. For the CDR3, the DNA is TGTGCCAGCAATACAGGGTTTTACGGCGGGGAGCTGTTTTTT.

This clone was picked up a small number of times. The CDR3 nucleotides are TGTGCCAGCAGCTTCGGGGGGCTCGAGCAGTACTTC. Protein sequence: CASSFGGLEQYF. This sequence joins TRBV7-2 and TRBJ2-7; TRBD2 might be the D (7 bases). Germline assignment: CDR1 SGHTA and CDR2 FQGNSA. CDR3 length: 12 amino acids. Trimming took 3 bases from V and 6 from J, leaving 9 bases between them.

This chain connects TRBV11-2 to TRBJ1-2; D gene uncertain. CDR3 length equals 14 residues. Germline CDR1 is SGHAT and CDR2 is FQNNGV. Trimming stripped 1 base from V and 2 bases from J, with 8 bases between. In DNA form, the CDR3 reads TGTGCCAGCAGCTTAGCCGGGATAAACTATGGCTACACCTTC. As protein: CASSLAGINYGYTF. Supplemented by reference TRBV11-2 and TRBJ1-2, the full variable domain reads EAGVAQSPRYKIIEKRQSVAFWCNPISGHATLYWYQQILGQGPKLLIQFQNNGVVDDSQLPKDRFSAERLKGVDSTLKIQPAKLEDSAVYLCASSLAGINYGYTFGSGTRLTVV.

This clone was picked up a small number of times. The chain carries TRBV7-3 and TRBJ1-1; 7 bases fit TRBD1. Germline CDR1 is SGHTA and CDR2 is FQGTGA. This CDR3 has 15 residues. The junction had 13 bases not matched to a gene; V was cut back by 5 bases and J by 7 bases. This CDR3 reads CASSVTGTAPIEAFF. The DNA of the CDR3 is TGTGCCAGCAGCGTGACCGGGACAGCACCTATTGAAGCTTTCTTT.

V and J are TRBV6-1 and TRBJ1-4, with D unresolved. Germline-derived CDR1 and CDR2 are MNHNS and SASEGT. The V gene lost 4 bases and the J gene lost 7 bases, with 1 base spanning the gap. This CDR3 is built from 10 residues. CDR3 DNA sequence: TGTGCCAGCAGTGGTGAAAAACTGTTTTTT. Amino acid sequence: CASSGEKLFF.

Turning to this clone: Given a far larger clone just one base away, this is likely a sequencing read error. The V call is TRBV27, the J call TRBJ2-6; D remains unclear. Trimming removed 8 bases at V and 0 bases at J, with 11 bases between. There are 15 residues in the CDR3. CDR1 is MNHEY and CDR2 is SMNVEV in the germline V gene (reference sequence). The CDR3 reads CASCSITSGANVLTF. In DNA form, the CDR3 reads TGTGCCAGCTGCTCAATTACCTCTGGGGCCAACGTCCTGACTTTC.

This clone was seen repeatedly, ten times or more. The chain employs TRBV5-6 and TRBJ1-2, with unresolved D. This CDR3 comprises 12 residues. The V and J ends lost 0 bases and 4 bases respectively, with 4 bases between them. The V gene's germline CDR1 is SGHDT and CDR2 YYEEEE. This CDR3 is CASSLESYGYTF. The CDR3 DNA reads as TGTGCCAGCAGCTTGGAAAGCTATGGCTACACCTTC.

This clone was counted between two and nine times. The CDR3 DNA sequence: TGTGCCAGCAGTGAGGGCAGCTACGAGCAGTACTTC. This codes for CASSEGSYEQYF. The chain has TRBV6-1 and TRBJ2-7; D is unresolved. V was pared by 3 bases and J by 3 bases, with 6 bases between. This CDR3 contains 12 residues. Germline V lookup: CDR1 MNHNS, CDR2 SASEGT.

The table lists this clone with many counts. The rearrangement links TRBV15 to TRBJ2-7, with TRBD2 matching 11 bases. This CDR3 has 16 residues. The trim removed 3 bases at V and 5 bases at J, leaving 9 bases unmatched. From germline, CDR1 is LNHNV and CDR2 YYDKDF (reference sequence). For the CDR3, the DNA is TGTGCCACCAGCAGCGTTACGGGACTAGCGGAGGACGAGCAGTACTTC. It yields the protein CATSSVTGLAEDEQYF.